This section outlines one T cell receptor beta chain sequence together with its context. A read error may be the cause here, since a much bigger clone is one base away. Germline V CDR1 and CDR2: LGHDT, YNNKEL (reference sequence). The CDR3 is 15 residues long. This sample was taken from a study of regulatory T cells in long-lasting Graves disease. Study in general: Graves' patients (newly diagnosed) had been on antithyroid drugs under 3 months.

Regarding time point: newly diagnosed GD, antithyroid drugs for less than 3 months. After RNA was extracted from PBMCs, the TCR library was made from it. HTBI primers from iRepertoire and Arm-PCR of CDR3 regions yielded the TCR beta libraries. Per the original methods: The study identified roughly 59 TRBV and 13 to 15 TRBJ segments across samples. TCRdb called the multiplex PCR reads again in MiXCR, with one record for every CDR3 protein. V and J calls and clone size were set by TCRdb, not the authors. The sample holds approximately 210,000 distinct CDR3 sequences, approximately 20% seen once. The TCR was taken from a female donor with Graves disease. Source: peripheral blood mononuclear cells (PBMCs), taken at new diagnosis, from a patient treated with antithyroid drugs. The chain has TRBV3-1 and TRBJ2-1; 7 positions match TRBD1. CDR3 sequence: CANSHGLEGANEQFF. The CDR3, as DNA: TGTGCCAACAGCCATGGGTTAGAGGGGGCCAATGAGCAGTTCTTC.